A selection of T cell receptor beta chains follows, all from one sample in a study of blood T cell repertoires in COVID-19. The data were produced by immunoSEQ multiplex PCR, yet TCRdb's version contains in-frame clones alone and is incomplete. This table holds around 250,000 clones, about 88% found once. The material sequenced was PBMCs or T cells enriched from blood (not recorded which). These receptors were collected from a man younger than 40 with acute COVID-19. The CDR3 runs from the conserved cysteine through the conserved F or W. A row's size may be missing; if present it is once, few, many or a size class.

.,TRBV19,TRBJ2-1,CASSIIAGGHWSEQFF
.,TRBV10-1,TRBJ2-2,CASSESQGAAGELFF
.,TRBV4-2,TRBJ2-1,CASSQAYNEQFF
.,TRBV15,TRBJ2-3,CATSTTTGLAADPTSTDTQYF
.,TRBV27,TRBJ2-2,CASSFYRGTGELFF
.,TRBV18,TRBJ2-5,CASSQGRLQETQYF
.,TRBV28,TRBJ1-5,CASSPPQGGGQPQHF
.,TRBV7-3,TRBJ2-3,CASSDLAGGHDTQYF
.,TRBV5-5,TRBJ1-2,CASSHQTEPYGYTF
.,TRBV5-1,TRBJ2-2,CASSLAVGGNTGELFF
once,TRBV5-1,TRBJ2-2,CASSLFTGTNTGELFF
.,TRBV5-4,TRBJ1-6,CASSSRDRGNNSPLHF
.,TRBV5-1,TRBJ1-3,CASGGGGIGYTIYF
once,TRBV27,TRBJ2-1,CASSLQGQSFNEQFF
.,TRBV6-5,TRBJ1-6,CASSYTRTGGDSPLHF
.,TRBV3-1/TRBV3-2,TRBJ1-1,CASSHLNTEAFF
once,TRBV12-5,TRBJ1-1,CASGLPGQAYEAFF
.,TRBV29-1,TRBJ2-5,CSAVTGAETQYF
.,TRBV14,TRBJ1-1,CASSHDRQGSIRSTEAFF
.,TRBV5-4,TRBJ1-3,CASSGIRDSLNTIYF
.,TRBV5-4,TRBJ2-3,CASSLAKGDTQYF
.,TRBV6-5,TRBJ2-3,CASSLERVTSDTQYF
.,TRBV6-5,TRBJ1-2,CASRGTANYGYTF
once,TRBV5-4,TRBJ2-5,CASSLVAGNTETQYF
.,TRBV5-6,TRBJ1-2,CASSPEGTGTRAYGYTF
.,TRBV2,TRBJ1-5,CASSEQRGSFQPQHF
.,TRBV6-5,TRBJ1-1,CASTDGTGDTEAFF
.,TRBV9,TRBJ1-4,CASSAEGGLENEKLFF
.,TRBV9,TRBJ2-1,CASSSYSNEQFF
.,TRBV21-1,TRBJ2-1,CASTNLARTHNEQFF
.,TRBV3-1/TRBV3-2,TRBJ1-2,CASSQADRVNTF
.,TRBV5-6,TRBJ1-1,CASSFTDREAFF
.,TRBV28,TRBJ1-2,CATREGFLGGYTF
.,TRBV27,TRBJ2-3,CASSLRTFRGDTQYF
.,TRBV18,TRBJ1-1,CASSPARSPRGTEAFF
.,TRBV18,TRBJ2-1,CASSGSAGGAGNEQFF
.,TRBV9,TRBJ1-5,CASSASVSVEPQHF
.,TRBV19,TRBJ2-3,CASRSGSTDTQYF
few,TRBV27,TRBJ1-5,CASSLFGHDYSNQPQHF
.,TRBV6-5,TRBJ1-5,CASSKTGESQPQHF
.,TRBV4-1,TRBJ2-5,CASSRNLQEKETQYF
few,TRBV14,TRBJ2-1,CASSQDPEFF
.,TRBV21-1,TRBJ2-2,CASSKVGGASGVTGELFF
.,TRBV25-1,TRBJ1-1,CASSEPGQTEAFF
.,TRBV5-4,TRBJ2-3,CASSPRLAGRTDTQYF